This TCR beta chain emerged from a study of identical twins. Study-level findings and limits: In drawing conclusions, the study used cross-sectional statistical analysis and did not follow the same donors.

About this clonotype: Its antigen remains unknown.

TCRdb reprocessed the 5' RACE reads with MiXCR, giving one entry per CDR3 protein. The sample lists 540,000 or so distinct CDR3 sequences; around 24% were seen once. V dropped 3 bases and J dropped 10; count of bases not matched to a gene: 14. The CDR3 loop spans 17 amino acids. These sequences were also reported in another study, on yellow fever vaccine responses in identical twins.

Material for sequencing was CD4+ T cells sorted from blood. The chain combines TRBV12-3 or TRBV12-4 with TRBJ1-6; 8 nucleotides line up with TRBD1. This clonotype was sampled from a woman aged 18-30 years in good health. CDR3 coding DNA: TGTGCCAGCAGTTTTAGGTGGACCGGCAGGGGGCACTCACCCCTCCACTTT. Translation gives CASSFRWTGRGHSPLHF.